One TCR beta chain is described in this entry. Its antigen is still unknown. TCRdb reanalyzed the 5' RACE reads and collapses them to one entry per CDR3 protein, without DNA. The sample shows about 170,000 distinct CDR3 sequences, and around 21% sits with its ten largest clones. The data were obtained in a study of T cells expressing NK-cell markers. Whole-study context: Sequencing covered eight donors, seven HCMV-seropositive and one seronegative. Findings of the study overall: Whether the expanded NKG2C+ T cell clones recognized HCMV remained unclear.

Germline-derived CDR1 and CDR2 are DFQATT and SNEGSKA (reference sequence). The CDR3 is 16 residues long. The TCR comes from a man aged 18-75 years in good health. The chain couples TRBV20-1 to TRBJ1-5; as DNA is missing, the TRBD1 call by TCRdb cannot be tested. The sample taken for sequencing was blood T cells: a sorted CD56 or NKG2C T cell subset, CD4+ or CD8+ T cells, or bulk PBMC T cells (not recorded which). Here the CDR3 reads CSARDPFPGEGQPQHF.